These 27 T cell receptor beta chains share one sample of origin, sequenced in a study of cytomegalovirus exposure and HLA in healthy donors. Only in-frame clones appear in the TCRdb table, and some are missing; sequencing was by immunoSEQ multiplex PCR. The sample lists about 82,000 clones; 93% were seen once. The sample was PBMCs. The receptor set was obtained from a man younger than 35 in good health and CMV-seronegative.

The gene calls are TRBV2 and TRBJ1-5; the D is unclear. The V end was cut by 8 bases, the J end by 0 bases, with 11 bases between. Germline-derived CDR1 and CDR2 are SNHLY and FYNNEI. The CDR3 runs to 14 residues. The CDR3 region has the DNA TGTGCCAGCTCGAAAGACACTAGCAATCAGCCCCAGCATTTT. Translated, it gives CASSKDTSNQPQHF. The entire variable domain, with the rest obtained from reference TRBV2 and TRBJ1-5, is as follows: EPEVTQTPSHQVTQMGQEVILRCVPISNHLYFYWYRQILGQKVEFLVSFYNNEISEKSEIFDDQFSVERPDGSNFTLKIRSTKLEDSAMYFCASSKDTSNQPQHFGDGTRLSIL.

The chain has TRBV29-1 and TRBJ1-4; D is ambiguous. Trimming removed 5 bases from V and 3 bases from J, with 10 bases in between. This CDR3 contains 13 residues. Germline-derived CDR1 and CDR2 are SQVTM and ANQGSEA. CDR3 amino acids: CSVSPAANEKLFF. In DNA, the CDR3 is TGCAGCGTTTCCCCAGCGGCTAATGAAAAACTGTTTTTT.

In DNA form, the CDR3 reads TGTGCCAGTAGTATAGTACGGGACTTTAGCAATCAGCCCCAGCATTTT. It encodes CASSIVRDFSNQPQHF. The V gene is TRBV19, the J gene TRBJ1-5; D is possibly TRBD1 (5 bases). The V gene lost 1 base and the J gene lost 0 bases, with 10 bases spanning the gap. Per germline, CDR1 LNHDA and CDR2 SQIVND (reference sequence). The CDR3 length is 16 residues.

The J gene is TRBJ2-7, the V gene TRBV10-3; a possible D gene is TRBD2 (6 bases). The V gene lost 3 bases and the J gene lost 5 bases, with 14 bases spanning the gap. Germline V gives CDR1 ENHRY, CDR2 SYGVKD. The CDR3 extends over 14 amino acids. The chain's CDR3 is CAISERGFLDEQYF. CDR3 in DNA: TGTGCCATCAGTGAACGGGGGTTTCTCGACGAGCAGTACTTC.

V usage is TRBV23-1 and J usage is TRBJ2-2; D unclear. TRBV23-1 is marked as an open reading frame, function uncertain. There are 15 residues in the CDR3. Trimming pared 6 bases from V and 2 bases from J, leaving 13 bases between. CDR3 in amino acids: CASRPTELNTGELFF. CDR3 nucleotide sequence: TGCGCCAGCAGACCAACGGAGTTAAACACCGGGGAGCTGTTTTTT.

V usage is TRBV2 and J usage is TRBJ1-6, with D maybe TRBD1 (5 bases). Trimming took 6 bases from V and 10 from J, leaving 19 bases between them. This CDR3 spans 15 amino acids. The V gene's germline CDR1 is SNHLY and CDR2 FYNNEI. CDR3 sequence (DNA): TGTGCCAGCAGGACCGGGACTTCTTCGGGATCACCCCTCCACTTT. This encodes CASRTGTSSGSPLHF.

The chain has TRBV5-4 and TRBJ2-3, with TRBD2 identical over 7 bases. Trimming at V came to 4 bases and at J to 2 bases, leaving 16 bases not matched to a gene. Germline V gene sequence: CDR1 SGHNT, CDR2 YYREEE (reference sequence). This CDR3 contains 18 residues. This CDR3 reads CASSAAEASGAITDTQYF. DNA for the CDR3: TGTGCCAGCAGCGCCGCCGAAGCTAGCGGAGCCATCACAGATACGCAGTATTTT.

The chain employs TRBV7-8 and TRBJ1-5; possible D gene TRBD1, 5 bases. Germline V lookup: CDR1 SGHVS, CDR2 FQNEAQ. The CDR3 loop spans 20 amino acids. The V gene lost 5 bases and the J gene lost 2 bases, with 28 bases spanning the gap. The CDR3 DNA is TGTGCCAGCAGCGGACCTGTGGGGGGTCCCAGACGTTCTGGCAATCAGCCCCAGCATTTT. This gives the protein CASSGPVGGPRRSGNQPQHF. The entire variable domain, with the rest obtained from reference TRBV7-8 and TRBJ1-5, is as follows: GAGVSQSPRYKVAKRGQDVALRCDPISGHVSLFWYQQALGQGPEFLTYFQNEAQLDKSGLPSDRFFAERPEGSVSTLKIQRTQQEDSAVYLCASSGPVGGPRRSGNQPQHFGDGTRLSIL.

The chain joins TRBV21-1 to TRBJ2-1; the tabulated D call, TRBD1, remains unverified against the DNA. TRBV21-1 is classified as a pseudogene. The CDR3 loop spans 12 amino acids. This chain's CDR3 is CASGLGGHEQFF. CDR3 coding DNA: TGTGCCAGCGGGCTAGGGGGCCATGAGCAGTTCTTC.

In its sample, this clone was seen a few times. The J gene is TRBJ2-1, the V gene TRBV2, with a tentative D call TRBD2 (6 bases). The CDR3 totals 15 residues. CDR1 and CDR2 (germline): SNHLY, FYNNEI. The V and J ends lost 7 bases and 7 bases respectively, with 20 bases between them. Written as DNA, the CDR3 is TGTGCCAGCACTAAGGACTACCGCGGGGAGAATGAGCAGTTCTTC. Translating it yields CASTKDYRGENEQFF.

The chain is built from TRBV5-4 and TRBJ2-3, with 8 bases identical to TRBD2. CDR1 is SGHNT, CDR2 YYREEE, per germline (reference sequence). The CDR3 sequence is 14 residues long. V lost 1 base to trimming and J lost 4 bases; unmatched junction nucleotides: 2. In DNA, the CDR3 is TGTGCCAGCAGCTTGTCGGGACTAGCAGATACGCAGTATTTT. It codes for CASSLSGLADTQYF. The complete variable domain, with remaining parts taken from reference TRBV5-4 and TRBJ2-3, reads ETGVTQSPTHLIKTRGQQVTLRCSSQSGHNTVSWYQQALGQGPQFIFQYYREEENGRGNFPPRFSGLQFPNYSSELNVNALELDDSALYLCASSLSGLADTQYFGPGTRLTVL.

DNA for the CDR3: TGTGCCAGCAGTGATAGGGGAGGAGGGAATGAAAAACTGTTTTTT. Translation gives CASSDRGGGNEKLFF. This sequence joins TRBV6-1 and TRBJ1-4; possibly TRBD1 for D (5 bases). Per the germline V gene, CDR1 is MNHNS and CDR2 is SASEGT. The CDR3 totals 15 residues. Trimming shortened V by 3 bases and J by 5 bases, and 13 bases separated the two germline ends.

CDR3 loop: CASSYSAPWGGETQYF. CDR3 nucleotides: TGTGCCAGCAGTTACTCGGCCCCTTGGGGGGGCGAGACCCAGTACTTC. The gene calls are TRBV6-5 and TRBJ2-5; perhaps TRBD2 as D (7 bases). CDR3 length: 16 amino acids. CDR1 and CDR2 from the germline V gene are MNHEY and SVGAGI. V gave up 0 bases and J gave up 5 bases, with 16 bases separating them.

V usage is TRBV27 and J usage is TRBJ1-1; 12 positions match TRBD1. The germline CDR1 and CDR2 sequences are MNHEY and SMNVEV (reference sequence). V shed 4 bases and J 5 bases; nucleotides not matched to a gene: 2. CDR3 size: 14 residues. CDR3 in DNA: TGTGCCAGCAGTTGGGGACAGGGGGCAACTGAAGCTTTCTTT. Encoded protein: CASSWGQGATEAFF.

The chain is built from TRBV7-3 and TRBJ2-3; 10 bases agree with TRBD2. The trim removed 5 bases at V and 4 bases at J, leaving 6 bases unmatched. The germline V gene encodes CDR1 SGHTA and CDR2 FQGTGA. The CDR3 contains 15 residues. The CDR3 loop is CASSPSSGSADTQYF. The DNA for the CDR3 is TGTGCCAGCAGCCCTTCTAGCGGGAGCGCAGATACGCAGTATTTT.

The rearrangement joins TRBV10-3 to TRBJ2-5, with 10 bases lining up with TRBD2. The germline V gene has CDR1 ENHRY and CDR2 SYGVKD. The ends lost 4 bases at V and 1 base at J; junction bases unmatched: 9. This CDR3 is built from 17 residues. The CDR3 DNA reads as TGTGCCATCAGTGGGGATTCTCTAGCGGGGGCCCAAGAGACCCAGTACTTC. This encodes CAISGDSLAGAQETQYF.

The chain couples TRBV19 to TRBJ1-5, with D possibly TRBD1 on 5 matching bases. V shed 6 bases and J shed 7 bases, with 13 bases lying between them. Germline-derived CDR1 and CDR2 are LNHDA and SQIVND (reference sequence). CDR3 length: 13 amino acids. In DNA, the CDR3 is TGTGCCAGTAGACCGGGGGGTGGACAGCCCCAGCATTTT. Translating it yields CASRPGGGQPQHF.

This chain uses TRBV9 with TRBJ2-2, with TRBD2 as a possible D gene (6 bases). Germline V lookup: CDR1 SGDLS, CDR2 YYNGEE. The CDR3 is 15 residues long. The V end lost 1 base, the J end lost 3 bases, and 10 bases lay between the germline ends. Here the CDR3 DNA reads TGTGCCAGCAGCGTATCCGGGACTCACACCGGGGAGCTGTTTTTT. Protein: CASSVSGTHTGELFF.

The chain uses TRBV7-9 and TRBJ1-2, with a tentative D call TRBD1 (6 bases). V was clipped by 5 bases and J by 3 bases, with 7 bases between them. Germline loops: CDR1 SEHNR, CDR2 FQNEAQ (reference sequence). This CDR3 has 12 amino acids. The chain's CDR3 is CASSPGDYGYTF. The CDR3 coding sequence is TGTGCCAGCAGCCCAGGGGACTATGGCTACACCTTC.

The rearrangement links TRBV7-2 to TRBJ1-2; the D gene is possibly TRBD1 (6 bases). The germline V gene encodes CDR1 SGHTA and CDR2 FQGNSA. V was cut by 1 base and J by 5 bases, with 14 bases left in between. CDR3 length: 15 residues. CDR3 sequence: CASSLDRGSRYGYTF. For the CDR3, the DNA is TGTGCCAGCAGCTTAGATAGGGGGTCTCGTTATGGCTACACCTTC.

The chain is built from TRBV29-1 and TRBJ2-4; 7 bases map to TRBD2. There are 15 residues in the CDR3. The germline V gene encodes CDR1 SQVTM and CDR2 ANQGSEA. Trimming cost V 3 bases and J 0 bases; bases outside gene matches: 5. This chain's CDR3 is CSVEGLPLAKNIQYF. DNA of the CDR3: TGCAGCGTTGAGGGACTACCCCTAGCCAAAAACATTCAGTACTTC.

The CDR3 coding sequence is TGTGCTTCGGGTGACTACGGGGTGGGCCGCACTGAAGCTTTCTTT. This encodes CASGDYGVGRTEAFF. V is TRBV6-1 and J is TRBJ1-1; no clear D. The CDR3 runs to 15 residues. CDR1 and CDR2 (germline): MNHNS, SASEGT.

The rearrangement uses TRBV6-1 and TRBJ1-1; TRBD1 matches at 9 bases. The CDR3 totals 15 residues. The germline CDR1 and CDR2 sequences are MNHNS and SASEGT. The V segment lost 5 bases and the J segment 4 bases; nucleotides outside the gene matches: 8. The CDR3 reads CASSLGQGVVTEAFF. The CDR3 nucleotides read TGTGCCAGCAGTCTGGGACAGGGAGTAGTCACTGAAGCTTTCTTT.

The genes are TRBV27 and TRBJ1-1; 7 bases map to TRBD1. Germline lookup yields CDR1 MNHEY and CDR2 SMNVEV (reference sequence). The CDR3 loop spans 15 amino acids. Germline trimming cut 5 bases from V and 4 bases from J; bases unmatched to any gene: 10. CDR3 DNA sequence: TGTGCCAGCAGTCCCCCGACAGGGAGGACCACTGAAGCTTTCTTT. It encodes CASSPPTGRTTEAFF.

This clone was seen once. The rearrangement links TRBV7-2 to TRBJ1-5, with 12 bases fitting TRBD1. V gave up 8 bases and J gave up 5 bases; unmatched junction bases: 1. The CDR3 length is 13 residues. The V gene's germline CDR1 is SGHTA and CDR2 FQGNSA. Here the CDR3 DNA reads TGTGCCAGCGGGACAGGGGGCGATCAGCCCCAGCATTTT. This translates into CASGTGGDQPQHF.

About this clone itself: Other DNA sequences in this specimen translate into the identical CDR3. The J gene is TRBJ2-7, the V gene TRBV5-4, with D unclear. Looked up from germline, CDR1 is SGHNT and CDR2 is YYREEE (reference sequence). The CDR3 spans 12 residues. Trimming stripped 0 bases from V and 3 bases from J, with 4 bases between. The DNA of the CDR3 is TGTGCCAGCAGCTTGGGAGGCTACGAGCAGTACTTC. This sequence encodes CASSLGGYEQYF.

V gene TRBV30 combines with J gene TRBJ2-7, with TRBD2 as a possible D gene (5 bases). Germline V CDR1 and CDR2: GTSNPN, SVGIG (reference sequence). Deletions cut 1 base from V and 3 bases from J, with 13 bases between. This CDR3 region has 14 residues. The chain's CDR3 is CAWSADRAGYEQYF. The CDR3 coding sequence is TGTGCCTGGAGTGCCGACCGGGCGGGCTACGAGCAGTACTTC.